The T cell receptor beta chain described here comes from a study of blood T cell repertoires in COVID-19. Study details: Spain, Italy and the United States supplied samples that represented acute and convalescent COVID-19.

This CDR3 is built from 12 residues. Trimming removed 5 bases from V and 6 bases from J, with 14 bases in between. CDR1 GTSNPN and CDR2 SVGIG come from the germline V gene (reference sequence). Enrollment of patients from Seattle took place during active infection, with longitudinal follow-up. Original analysis: Quantification of nucleated cells was approximated via reference gene primer amplification. Sequenced by immunoSEQ multiplex PCR; TCRdb stores in-frame clones only, minus some. V, J and clone size reflect that table, while D and trimming were determined from the DNA. The profile shows 440,000 or so clones, approximately 90% of them singletons.

The chain links TRBV30 to TRBJ2-7, with D perhaps matching TRBD2 (5 bases). Sequencing was carried out using peripheral blood. This TCR was recovered from a woman aged 40 to 50 with COVID-19, enrolled during active disease. CDR3 coding DNA: TGTGCCTGGGGGAGACTGGCTGTCGAGCAGTACTTC. Encoded protein: CAWGRLAVEQYF.